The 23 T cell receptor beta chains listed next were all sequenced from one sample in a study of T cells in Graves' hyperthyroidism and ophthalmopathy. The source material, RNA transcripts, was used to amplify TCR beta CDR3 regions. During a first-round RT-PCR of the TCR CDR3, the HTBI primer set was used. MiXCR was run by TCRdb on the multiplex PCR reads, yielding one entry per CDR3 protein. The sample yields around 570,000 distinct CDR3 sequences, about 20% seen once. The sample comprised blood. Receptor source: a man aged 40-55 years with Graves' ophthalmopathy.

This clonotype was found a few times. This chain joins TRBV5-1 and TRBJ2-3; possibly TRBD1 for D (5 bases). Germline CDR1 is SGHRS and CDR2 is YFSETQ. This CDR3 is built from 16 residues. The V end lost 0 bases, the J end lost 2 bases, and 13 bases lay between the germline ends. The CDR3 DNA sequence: TGCGCCAGCAGCTTGGAGGCAGGGCCGCTCACAGATACGCAGTATTTT. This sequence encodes CASSLEAGPLTDTQYF.

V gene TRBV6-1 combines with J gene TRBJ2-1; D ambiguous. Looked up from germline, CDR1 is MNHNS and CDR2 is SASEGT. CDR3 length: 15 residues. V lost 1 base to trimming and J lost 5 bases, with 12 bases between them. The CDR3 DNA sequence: TGTGCCAGCAGTGAAGGCCCATCCCGGGACAATGAGCAGTTCTTC. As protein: CASSEGPSRDNEQFF.

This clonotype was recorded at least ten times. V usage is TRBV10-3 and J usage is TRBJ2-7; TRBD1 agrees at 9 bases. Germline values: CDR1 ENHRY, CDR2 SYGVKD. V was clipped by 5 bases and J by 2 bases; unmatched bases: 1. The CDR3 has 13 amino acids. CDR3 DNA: TGTGCCATCAGTCGGGACAGGGCCTACGAGCAGTACTTC. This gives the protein CAISRDRAYEQYF.

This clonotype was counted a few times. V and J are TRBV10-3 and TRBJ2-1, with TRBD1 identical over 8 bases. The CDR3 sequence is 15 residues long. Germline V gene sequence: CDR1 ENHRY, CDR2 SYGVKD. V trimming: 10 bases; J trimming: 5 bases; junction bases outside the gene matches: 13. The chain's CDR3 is CASNPTGGFHNEQFF. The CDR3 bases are TGTGCCAGCAACCCTACAGGGGGTTTCCACAATGAGCAGTTCTTC.

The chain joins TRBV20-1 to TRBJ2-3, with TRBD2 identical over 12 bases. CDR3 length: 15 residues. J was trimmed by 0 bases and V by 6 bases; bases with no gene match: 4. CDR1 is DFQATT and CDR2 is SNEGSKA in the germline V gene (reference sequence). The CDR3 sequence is CSAATSGGSTDTQYF. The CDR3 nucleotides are TGCAGTGCCGCGACTAGCGGGGGAAGCACAGATACGCAGTATTTT.

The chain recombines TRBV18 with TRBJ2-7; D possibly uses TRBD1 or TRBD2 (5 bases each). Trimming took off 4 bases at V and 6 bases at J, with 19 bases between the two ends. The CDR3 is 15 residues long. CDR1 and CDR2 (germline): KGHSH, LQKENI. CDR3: CASSLGTPPSGEQYF. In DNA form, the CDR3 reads TGTGCCAGCTCACTCGGGACGCCCCCGTCGGGCGAGCAGTACTTC.

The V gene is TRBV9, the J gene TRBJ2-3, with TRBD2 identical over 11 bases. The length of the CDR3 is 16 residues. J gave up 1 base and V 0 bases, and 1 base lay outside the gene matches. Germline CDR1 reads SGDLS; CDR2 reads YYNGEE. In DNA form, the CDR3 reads TGTGCCAGCAGCGTAGAACTAGCGGGGGGCACAGATACGCAGTATTTT. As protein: CASSVELAGGTDTQYF. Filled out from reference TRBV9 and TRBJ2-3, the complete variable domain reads DSGVTQTPKHLITATGQRVTLRCSPRSGDLSVYWYQQSLDQGLQFLIQYYNGEERAKGNILERFSAQQFPDLHSELNLSSLELGDSALYFCASSVELAGGTDTQYFGPGTRLTVL.

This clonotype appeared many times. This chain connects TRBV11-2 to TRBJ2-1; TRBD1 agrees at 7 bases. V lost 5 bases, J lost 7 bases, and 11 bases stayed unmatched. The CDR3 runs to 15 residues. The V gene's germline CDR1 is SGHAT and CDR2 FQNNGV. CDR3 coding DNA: TGTGCCAGCAGCCAACAGGGGAACGAGCGGAATGAGCAGTTCTTC. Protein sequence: CASSQQGNERNEQFF.

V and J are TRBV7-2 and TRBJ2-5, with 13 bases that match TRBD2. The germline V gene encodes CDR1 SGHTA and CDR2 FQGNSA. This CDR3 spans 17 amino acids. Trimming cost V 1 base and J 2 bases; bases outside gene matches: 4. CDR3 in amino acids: CASSLGGLAGDQETQYF. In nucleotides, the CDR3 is TGTGCCAGCAGCTTAGGTGGACTAGCGGGGGATCAAGAGACCCAGTACTTC.

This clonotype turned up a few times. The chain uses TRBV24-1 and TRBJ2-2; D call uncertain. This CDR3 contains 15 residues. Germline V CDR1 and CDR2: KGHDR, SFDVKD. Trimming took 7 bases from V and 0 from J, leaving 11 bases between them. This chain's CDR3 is CATRDGVANTGELFF. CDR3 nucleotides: TGTGCCACCAGGGACGGAGTCGCGAACACCGGGGAGCTGTTTTTT.

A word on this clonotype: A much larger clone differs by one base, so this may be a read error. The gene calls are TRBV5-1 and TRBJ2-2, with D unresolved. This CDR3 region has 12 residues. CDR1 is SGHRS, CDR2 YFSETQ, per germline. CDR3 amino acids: CDSDPGFGELFF. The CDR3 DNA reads TGCGACAGCGACCCTGGGTTCGGGGAGCTGTTTTTT.

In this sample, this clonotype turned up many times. CDR3 residues: CASSHPGLVSYEQYF. CDR3 coding DNA: TGTGCCAGCAGCCATCCGGGACTAGTCTCCTACGAGCAGTACTTC. The chain recombines TRBV3-1 with TRBJ2-7; TRBD2 matches 8 bases. CDR3 size: 15 residues. The trim removed 3 bases at V and 0 bases at J, leaving 4 bases unmatched. The germline V gene has CDR1 LGHDT and CDR2 YNNKEL (reference sequence).

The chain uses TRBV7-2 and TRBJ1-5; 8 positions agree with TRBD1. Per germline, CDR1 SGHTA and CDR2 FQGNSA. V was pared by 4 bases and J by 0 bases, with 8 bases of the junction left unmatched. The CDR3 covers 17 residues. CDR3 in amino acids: CASSWQGASDSNQPQHF. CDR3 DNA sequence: TGTGCCAGCAGCTGGCAGGGGGCCAGCGATAGCAATCAGCCCCAGCATTTT.

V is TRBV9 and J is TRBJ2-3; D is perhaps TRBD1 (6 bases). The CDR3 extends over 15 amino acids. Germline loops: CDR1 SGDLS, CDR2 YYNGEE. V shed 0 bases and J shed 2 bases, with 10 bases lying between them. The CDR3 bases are TGTGCCAGCAGCGTAGAAGGACAGTTCACAGATACGCAGTATTTT. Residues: CASSVEGQFTDTQYF.

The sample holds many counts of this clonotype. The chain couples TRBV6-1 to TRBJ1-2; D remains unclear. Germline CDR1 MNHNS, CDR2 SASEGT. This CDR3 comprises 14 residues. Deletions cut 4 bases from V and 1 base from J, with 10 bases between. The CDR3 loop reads CASSATQLNYGYTF. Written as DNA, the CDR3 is TGTGCCAGCAGTGCCACGCAGCTTAACTATGGCTACACCTTC.

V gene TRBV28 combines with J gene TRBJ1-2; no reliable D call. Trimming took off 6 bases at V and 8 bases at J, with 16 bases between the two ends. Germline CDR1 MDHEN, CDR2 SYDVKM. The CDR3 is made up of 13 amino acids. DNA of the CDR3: TGTGCCAGCAGCCCGCCCGGGTACCACGGCTACACCTTC. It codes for CASSPPGYHGYTF.

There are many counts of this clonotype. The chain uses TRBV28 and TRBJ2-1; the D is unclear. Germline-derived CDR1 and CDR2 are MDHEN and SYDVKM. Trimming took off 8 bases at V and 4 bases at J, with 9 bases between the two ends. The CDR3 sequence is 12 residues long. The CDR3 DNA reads TGTGCCAGCGAAACGGTTTACAATGAGCAGTTCTTC. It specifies CASETVYNEQFF.

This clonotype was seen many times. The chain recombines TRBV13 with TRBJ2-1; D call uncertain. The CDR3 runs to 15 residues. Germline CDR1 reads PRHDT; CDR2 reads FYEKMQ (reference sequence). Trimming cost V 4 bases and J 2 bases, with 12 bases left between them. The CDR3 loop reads CASSSSGSPYNEQFF. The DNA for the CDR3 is TGTGCCAGCAGCTCGAGTGGCTCCCCCTACAATGAGCAGTTCTTC.

CDR3 DNA sequence: TGTGCCATCAGTGATTGGACTAGCGCGAGCACAGATACGCAGTATTTT. Translated: CAISDWTSASTDTQYF. The chain couples TRBV10-3 to TRBJ2-3; 9 bases fit TRBD2. V gave up 3 bases and J gave up 0 bases; unmatched junction bases: 4. Germline CDR1 and CDR2: ENHRY and SYGVKD. The CDR3 has 16 amino acids.

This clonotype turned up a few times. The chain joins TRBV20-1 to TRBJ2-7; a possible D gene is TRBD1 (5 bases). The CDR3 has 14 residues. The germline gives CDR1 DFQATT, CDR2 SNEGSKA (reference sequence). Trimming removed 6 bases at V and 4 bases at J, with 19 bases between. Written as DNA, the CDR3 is TGCAGTGCCCCCGGTGTAGGGGCCTATTACGAGCAGTACTTC. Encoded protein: CSAPGVGAYYEQYF.

This CDR3 is CASSWDSFKVNTEAFF. The CDR3 nucleotides are TGTGCCAGCAGTTGGGACTCATTCAAGGTAAACACTGAAGCTTTCTTT. V gene TRBV27 combines with J gene TRBJ1-1, with D perhaps matching TRBD1 (5 bases). Germline CDR1 reads MNHEY; CDR2 reads SMNVEV (reference sequence). CDR3 length equals 16 residues. V lost 4 bases and J lost 2, with 17 bases in between.

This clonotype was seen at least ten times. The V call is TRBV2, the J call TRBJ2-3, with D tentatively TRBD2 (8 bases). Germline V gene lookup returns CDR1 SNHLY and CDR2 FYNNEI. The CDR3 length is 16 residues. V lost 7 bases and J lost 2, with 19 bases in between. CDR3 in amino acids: CASTTGAGGNTDTQYF. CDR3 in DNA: TGTGCCAGCACCACAGGGGCGGGGGGTAACACAGATACGCAGTATTTT.

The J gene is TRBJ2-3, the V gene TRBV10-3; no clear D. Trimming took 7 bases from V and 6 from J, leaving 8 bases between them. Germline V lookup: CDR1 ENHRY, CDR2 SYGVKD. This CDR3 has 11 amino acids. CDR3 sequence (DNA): TGTGCCATCACCGCATCCGATACGCAGTATTTT. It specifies CAITASDTQYF.